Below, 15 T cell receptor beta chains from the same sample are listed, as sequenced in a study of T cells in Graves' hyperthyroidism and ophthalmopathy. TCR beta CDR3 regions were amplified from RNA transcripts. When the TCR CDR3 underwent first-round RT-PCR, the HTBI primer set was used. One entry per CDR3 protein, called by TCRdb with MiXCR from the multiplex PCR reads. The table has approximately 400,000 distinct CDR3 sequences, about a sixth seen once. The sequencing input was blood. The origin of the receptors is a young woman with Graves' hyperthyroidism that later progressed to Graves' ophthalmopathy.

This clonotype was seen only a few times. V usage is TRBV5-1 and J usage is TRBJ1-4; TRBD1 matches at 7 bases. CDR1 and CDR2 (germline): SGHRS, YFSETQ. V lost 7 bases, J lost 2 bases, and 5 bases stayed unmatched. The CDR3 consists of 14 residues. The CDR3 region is CASGRDSTNEKLFF. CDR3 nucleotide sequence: TGCGCCAGCGGGAGGGACAGTACTAATGAAAAACTGTTTTTT.

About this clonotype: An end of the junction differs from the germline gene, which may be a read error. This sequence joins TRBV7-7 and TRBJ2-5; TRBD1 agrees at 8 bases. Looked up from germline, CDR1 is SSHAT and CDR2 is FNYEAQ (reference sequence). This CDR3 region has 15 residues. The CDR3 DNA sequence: TGTGCTAGCAGCCCCCGGACAGGGCTCCAAGAGACCCAGTACTTC. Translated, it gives CASSPRTGLQETQYF.

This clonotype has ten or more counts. Here the CDR3 DNA reads TGCAGTGCTCAGAGCGGGTTGGCAAGCACAGATACGCAGTATTTT. Residues: CSAQSGLASTDTQYF. The genes are TRBV20-1 and TRBJ2-3, with D perhaps TRBD2 (6 bases). V lost 5 bases and J lost 0, with 15 bases in between. CDR3 length: 15 amino acids. CDR1 and CDR2 from the germline V gene are DFQATT and SNEGSKA (reference sequence).

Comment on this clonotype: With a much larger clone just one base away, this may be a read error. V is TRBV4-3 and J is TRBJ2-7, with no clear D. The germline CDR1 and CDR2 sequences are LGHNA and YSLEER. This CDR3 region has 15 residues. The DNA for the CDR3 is TGCGCCAGCAGCCAAGGGCGTGGAATTGGTTACGTGCAGTACTTC. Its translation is CASSQGRGIGYVQYF.

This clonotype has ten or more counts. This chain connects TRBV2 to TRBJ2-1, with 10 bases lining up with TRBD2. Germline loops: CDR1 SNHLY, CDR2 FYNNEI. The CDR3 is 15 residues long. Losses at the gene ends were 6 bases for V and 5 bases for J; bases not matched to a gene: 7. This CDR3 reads CASSPGLASDNEQFF. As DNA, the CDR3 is TGTGCCAGCAGCCCGGGACTAGCGTCTGACAATGAGCAGTTCTTC.

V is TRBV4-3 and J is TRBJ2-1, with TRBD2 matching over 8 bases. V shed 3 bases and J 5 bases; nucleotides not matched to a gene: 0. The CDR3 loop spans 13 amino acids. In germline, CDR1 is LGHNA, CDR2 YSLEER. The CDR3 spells CASSQGLDNEQFF. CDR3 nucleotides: TGCGCCAGCAGCCAGGGACTAGACAATGAGCAGTTCTTC.

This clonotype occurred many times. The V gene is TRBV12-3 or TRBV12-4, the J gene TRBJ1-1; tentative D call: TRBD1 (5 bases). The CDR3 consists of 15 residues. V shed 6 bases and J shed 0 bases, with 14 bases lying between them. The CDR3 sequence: CASRKARQMNTEAFF. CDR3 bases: TGTGCCAGCAGAAAAGCACGACAGATGAACACTGAAGCTTTCTTT.

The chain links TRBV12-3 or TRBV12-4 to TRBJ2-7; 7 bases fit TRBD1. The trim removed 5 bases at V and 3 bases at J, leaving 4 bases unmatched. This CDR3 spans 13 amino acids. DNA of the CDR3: TGTGCCAGCAGTCTGGACAGGCGCTACGAGCAGTACTTC. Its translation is CASSLDRRYEQYF.

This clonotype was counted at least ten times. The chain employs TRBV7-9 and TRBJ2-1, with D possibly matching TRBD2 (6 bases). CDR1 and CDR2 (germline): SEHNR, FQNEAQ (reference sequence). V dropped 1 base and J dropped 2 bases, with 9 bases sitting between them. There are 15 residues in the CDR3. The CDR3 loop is CASSLGAGAYNEQFF. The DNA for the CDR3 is TGTGCCAGCAGCTTAGGAGCGGGCGCCTACAATGAGCAGTTCTTC.

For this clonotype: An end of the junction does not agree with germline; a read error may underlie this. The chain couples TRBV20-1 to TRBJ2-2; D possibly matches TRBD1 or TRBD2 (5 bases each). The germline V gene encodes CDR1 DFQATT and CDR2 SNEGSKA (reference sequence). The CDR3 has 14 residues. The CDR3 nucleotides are TGCAGTGCTATGCAGGGAGCGAACACCGGGGAGCTGTGTTTT. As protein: CSAMQGANTGELCF.

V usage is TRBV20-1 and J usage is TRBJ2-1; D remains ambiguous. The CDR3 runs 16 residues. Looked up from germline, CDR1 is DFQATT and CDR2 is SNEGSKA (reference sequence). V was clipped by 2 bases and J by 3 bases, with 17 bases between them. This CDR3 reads CSARRGPRLNYNEQFF. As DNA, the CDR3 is TGCAGTGCTAGACGTGGCCCGAGACTCAACTACAATGAGCAGTTCTTC.

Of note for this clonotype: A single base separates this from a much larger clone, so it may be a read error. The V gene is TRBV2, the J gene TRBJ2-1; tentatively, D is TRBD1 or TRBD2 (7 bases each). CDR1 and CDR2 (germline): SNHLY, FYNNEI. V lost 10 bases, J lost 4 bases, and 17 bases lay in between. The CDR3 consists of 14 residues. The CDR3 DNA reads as TGTGCCACAGGGGAGGGGGCAATATACAATGAGCAGTTCTTC. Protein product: CATGEGAIYNEQFF.

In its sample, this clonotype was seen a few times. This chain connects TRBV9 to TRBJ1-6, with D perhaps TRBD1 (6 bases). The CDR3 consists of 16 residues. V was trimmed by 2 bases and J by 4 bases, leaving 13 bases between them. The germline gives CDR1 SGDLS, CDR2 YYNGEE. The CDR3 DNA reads TGTGCCAGCAGCGTGGAGGGGGACCCATATAATTCACCCCTCCACTTT. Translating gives CASSVEGDPYNSPLHF.

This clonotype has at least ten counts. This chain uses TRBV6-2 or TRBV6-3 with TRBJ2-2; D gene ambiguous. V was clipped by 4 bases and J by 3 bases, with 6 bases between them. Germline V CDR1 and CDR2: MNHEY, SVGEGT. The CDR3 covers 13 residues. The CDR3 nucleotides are TGTGCCAGCAGTTCGGATTACACCGGGGAGCTGTTTTTT. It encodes CASSSDYTGELFF.

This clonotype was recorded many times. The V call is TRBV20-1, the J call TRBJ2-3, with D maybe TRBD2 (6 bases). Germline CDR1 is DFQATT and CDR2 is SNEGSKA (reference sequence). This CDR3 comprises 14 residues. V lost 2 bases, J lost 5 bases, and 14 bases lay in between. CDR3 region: CSARYITGGDTQYF. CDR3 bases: TGCAGTGCTAGATATATCACCGGGGGAGATACGCAGTATTTT.